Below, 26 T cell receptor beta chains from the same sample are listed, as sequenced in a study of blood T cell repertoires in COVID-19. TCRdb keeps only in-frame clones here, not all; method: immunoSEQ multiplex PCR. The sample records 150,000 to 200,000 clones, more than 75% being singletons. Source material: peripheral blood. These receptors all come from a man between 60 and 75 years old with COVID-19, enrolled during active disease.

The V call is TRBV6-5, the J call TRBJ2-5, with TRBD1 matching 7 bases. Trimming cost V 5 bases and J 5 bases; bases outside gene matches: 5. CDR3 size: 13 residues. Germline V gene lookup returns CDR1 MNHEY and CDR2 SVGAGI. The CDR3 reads CASSKTGRETQYF. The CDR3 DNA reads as TGTGCCAGCAGTAAGACAGGGCGGGAGACCCAGTACTTC.

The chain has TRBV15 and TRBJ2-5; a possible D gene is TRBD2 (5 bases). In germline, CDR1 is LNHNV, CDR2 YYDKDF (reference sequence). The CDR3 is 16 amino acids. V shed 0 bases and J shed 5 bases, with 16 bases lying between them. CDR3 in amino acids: CATSRDRLAGPETQYF. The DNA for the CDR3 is TGTGCCACCAGCAGAGATCGGCTAGCCGGGCCCGAGACCCAGTACTTC.

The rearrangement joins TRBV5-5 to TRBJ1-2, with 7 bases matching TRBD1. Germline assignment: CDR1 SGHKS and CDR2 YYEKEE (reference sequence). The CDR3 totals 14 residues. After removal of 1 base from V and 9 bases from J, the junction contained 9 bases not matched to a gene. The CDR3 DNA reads TGTGCCAGCAGCTTGAGGGGACAGTGGGATAGCTACACCTTC. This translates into CASSLRGQWDSYTF.

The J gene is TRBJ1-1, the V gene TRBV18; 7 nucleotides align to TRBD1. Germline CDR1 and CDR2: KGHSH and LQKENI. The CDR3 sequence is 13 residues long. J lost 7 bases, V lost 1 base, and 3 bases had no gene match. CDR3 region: CASSPQGAYEAFF. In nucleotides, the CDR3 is TGTGCCAGCTCACCACAGGGGGCGTATGAAGCTTTCTTT.

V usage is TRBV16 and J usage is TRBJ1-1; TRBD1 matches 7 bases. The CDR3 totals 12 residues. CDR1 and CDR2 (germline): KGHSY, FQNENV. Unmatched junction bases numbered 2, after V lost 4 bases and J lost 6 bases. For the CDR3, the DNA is TGTGCCAGCAGCCGCACAGGGGCTGAAGCTTTCTTT. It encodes CASSRTGAEAFF.

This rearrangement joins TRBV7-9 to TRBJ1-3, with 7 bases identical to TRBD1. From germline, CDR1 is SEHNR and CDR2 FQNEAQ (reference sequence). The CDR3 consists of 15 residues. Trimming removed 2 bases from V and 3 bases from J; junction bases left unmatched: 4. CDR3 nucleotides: TGTGCCAGCAGCTTAACAGGGGAAGATGGAAACACCATATATTTT. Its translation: CASSLTGEDGNTIYF.

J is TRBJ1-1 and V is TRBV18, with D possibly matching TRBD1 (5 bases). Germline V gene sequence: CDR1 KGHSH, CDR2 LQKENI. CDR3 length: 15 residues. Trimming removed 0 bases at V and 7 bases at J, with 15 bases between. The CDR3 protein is CASSPPGQVGGEAFF. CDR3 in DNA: TGTGCCAGCTCACCACCGGGCCAGGTGGGGGGTGAAGCTTTCTTT.

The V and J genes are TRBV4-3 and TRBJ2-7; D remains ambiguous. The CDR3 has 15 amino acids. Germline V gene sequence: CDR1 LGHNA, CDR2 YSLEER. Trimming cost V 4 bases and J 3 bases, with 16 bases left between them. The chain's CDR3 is CASSPHLDPRYEQYF. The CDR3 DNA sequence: TGCGCCAGCAGCCCGCACTTAGATCCACGCTACGAGCAGTACTTC.

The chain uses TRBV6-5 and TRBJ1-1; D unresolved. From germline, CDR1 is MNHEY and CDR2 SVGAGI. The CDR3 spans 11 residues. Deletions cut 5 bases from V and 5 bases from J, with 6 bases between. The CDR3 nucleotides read TGTGCCAGCAGTAGAGCGACTGAAGCTTTCTTT. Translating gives CASSRATEAFF.

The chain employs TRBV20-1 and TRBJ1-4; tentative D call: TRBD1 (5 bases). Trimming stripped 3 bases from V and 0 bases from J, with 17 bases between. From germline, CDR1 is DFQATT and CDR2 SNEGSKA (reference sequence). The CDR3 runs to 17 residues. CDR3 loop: CSASDRTKSATNEKLFF. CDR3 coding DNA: TGCAGTGCTAGTGACAGAACGAAATCCGCAACTAATGAAAAACTGTTTTTT.

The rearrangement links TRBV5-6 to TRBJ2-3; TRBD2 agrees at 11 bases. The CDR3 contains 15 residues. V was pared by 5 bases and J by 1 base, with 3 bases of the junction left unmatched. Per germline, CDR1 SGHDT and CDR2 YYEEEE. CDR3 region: CASRTSGEGTDTQYF. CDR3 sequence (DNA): TGTGCCAGCAGGACTAGCGGGGAGGGCACAGATACGCAGTATTTT.

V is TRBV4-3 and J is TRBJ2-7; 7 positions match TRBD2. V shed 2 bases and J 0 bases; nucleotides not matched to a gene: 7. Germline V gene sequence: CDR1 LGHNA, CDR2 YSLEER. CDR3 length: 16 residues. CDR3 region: CASSQSPGGFSYEQYF. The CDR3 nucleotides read TGCGCCAGCAGCCAATCTCCCGGGGGGTTCTCCTACGAGCAGTACTTC.

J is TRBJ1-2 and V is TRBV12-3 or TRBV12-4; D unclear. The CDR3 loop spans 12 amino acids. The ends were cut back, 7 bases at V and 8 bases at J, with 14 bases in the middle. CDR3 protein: CASIGSVGGYTF. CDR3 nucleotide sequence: TGTGCCAGCATTGGGTCGGTCGGGGGCTACACCTTC.

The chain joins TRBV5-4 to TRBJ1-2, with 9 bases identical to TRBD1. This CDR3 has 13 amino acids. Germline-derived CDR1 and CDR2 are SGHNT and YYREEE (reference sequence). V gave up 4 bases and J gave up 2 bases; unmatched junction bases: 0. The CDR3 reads CASSGTGNYGYTF. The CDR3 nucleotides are TGTGCCAGCAGCGGGACAGGGAACTATGGCTACACCTTC.

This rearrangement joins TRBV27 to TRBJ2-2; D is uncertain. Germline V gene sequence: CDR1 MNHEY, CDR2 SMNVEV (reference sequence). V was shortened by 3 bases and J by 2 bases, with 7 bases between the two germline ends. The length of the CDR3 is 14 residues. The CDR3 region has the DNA TGTGCCAGCAGTTTTATGGGCAACACCGGGGAGCTGTTTTTT. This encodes CASSFMGNTGELFF.

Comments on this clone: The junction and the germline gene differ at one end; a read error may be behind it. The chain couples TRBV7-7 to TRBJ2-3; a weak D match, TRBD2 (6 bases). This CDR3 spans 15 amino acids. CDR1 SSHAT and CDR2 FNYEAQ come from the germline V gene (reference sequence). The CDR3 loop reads CASSLGDGGTDTQYF. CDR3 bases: TGTGCTAGCAGCTTAGGGGATGGGGGGACAGATACGCAGTATTTT.

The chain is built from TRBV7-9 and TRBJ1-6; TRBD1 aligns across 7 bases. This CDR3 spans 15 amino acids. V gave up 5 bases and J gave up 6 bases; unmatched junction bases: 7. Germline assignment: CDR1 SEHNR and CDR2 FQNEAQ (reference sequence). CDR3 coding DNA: TGTGCCAGCAGCCCGATGACAGGGTTTAATTCACCCCTCCACTTT. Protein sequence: CASSPMTGFNSPLHF.

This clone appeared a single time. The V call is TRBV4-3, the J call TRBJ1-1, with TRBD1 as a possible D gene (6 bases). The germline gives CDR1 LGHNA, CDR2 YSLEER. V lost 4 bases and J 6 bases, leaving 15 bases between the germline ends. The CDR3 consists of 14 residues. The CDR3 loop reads CASSLTGILAEAFF. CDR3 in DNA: TGCGCCAGCAGCCTCACAGGGATTTTAGCTGAAGCTTTCTTT.

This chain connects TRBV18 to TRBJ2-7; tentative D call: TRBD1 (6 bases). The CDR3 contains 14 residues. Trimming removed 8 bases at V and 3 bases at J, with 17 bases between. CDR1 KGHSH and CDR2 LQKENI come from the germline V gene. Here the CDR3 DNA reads TGTGCCAGCACCGAACAGGGTGGCAACTACGAGCAGTACTTC. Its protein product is CASTEQGGNYEQYF.

The CDR3 loop reads CATSGWGLAGATDTQYF. The CDR3 DNA sequence: TGTGCCACCAGTGGGTGGGGACTAGCGGGAGCCACAGATACGCAGTATTTT. This chain connects TRBV24-1 to TRBJ2-3; 14 bases are a match to TRBD2. Germline trimming cut 5 bases from V and 2 bases from J; bases unmatched to any gene: 5. The germline V gene encodes CDR1 KGHDR and CDR2 SFDVKD. This CDR3 is 17 amino acids long.

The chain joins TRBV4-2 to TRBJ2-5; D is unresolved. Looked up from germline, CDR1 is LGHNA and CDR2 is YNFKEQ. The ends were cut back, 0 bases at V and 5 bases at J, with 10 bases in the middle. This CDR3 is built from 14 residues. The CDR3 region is CASSQDVTVETQYF. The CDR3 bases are TGTGCCAGCAGCCAAGATGTCACGGTTGAGACCCAGTACTTC.

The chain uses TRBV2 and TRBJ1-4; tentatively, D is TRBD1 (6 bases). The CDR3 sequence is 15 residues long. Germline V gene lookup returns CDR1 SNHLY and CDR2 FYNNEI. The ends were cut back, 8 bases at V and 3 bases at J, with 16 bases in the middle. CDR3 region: CASALGGRANEKLFF. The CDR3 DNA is TGTGCCAGCGCTCTGGGGGGGCGAGCTAATGAAAAACTGTTTTTT.

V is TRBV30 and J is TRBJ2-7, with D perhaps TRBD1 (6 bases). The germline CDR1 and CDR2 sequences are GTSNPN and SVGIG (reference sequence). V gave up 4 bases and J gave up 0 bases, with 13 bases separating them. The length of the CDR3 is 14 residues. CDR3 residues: CAWNLGANSYEQYF. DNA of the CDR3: TGTGCCTGGAATCTGGGGGCTAACTCCTACGAGCAGTACTTC. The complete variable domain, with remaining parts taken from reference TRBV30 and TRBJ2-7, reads SQTIHQWPATLVQPVGSPLSLECTVEGTSNPNLYWYRQAAGRGLQLLFYSVGIGQISSEVPQNLSASRPQDRQFILSSKKLLLSDSGFYLCAWNLGANSYEQYFGPGTRLTVT.

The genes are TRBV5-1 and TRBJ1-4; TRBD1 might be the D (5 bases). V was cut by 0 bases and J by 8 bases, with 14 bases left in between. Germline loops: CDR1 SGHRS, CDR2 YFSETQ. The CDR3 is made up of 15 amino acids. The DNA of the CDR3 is TGCGCCAGCAGCTTGGTTACAGGTCGAAGGGAAAAACTGTTTTTT. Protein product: CASSLVTGRREKLFF. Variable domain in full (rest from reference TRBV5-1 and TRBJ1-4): KAGVTQTPRYLIKTRGQQVTLSCSPISGHRSVSWYQQTPGQGLQFLFEYFSETQRNKGNFPGRFSGRQFSNSRSEMNVSTLELGDSALYLCASSLVTGRREKLFFGSGTQLSVL.

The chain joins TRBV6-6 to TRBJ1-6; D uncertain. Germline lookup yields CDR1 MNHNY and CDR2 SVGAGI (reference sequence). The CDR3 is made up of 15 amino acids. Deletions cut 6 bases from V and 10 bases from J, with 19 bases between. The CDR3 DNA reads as TGTGCCAGCAGCAAGCCAGTGACCTGGGAGTCACCCCTCCACTTT. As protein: CASSKPVTWESPLHF.

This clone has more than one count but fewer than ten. The CDR3 is CASSLLRGDTQYF. In DNA form, the CDR3 reads TGTGCCAGCAGCCTCCTCCGAGGAGATACGCAGTATTTT. V usage is TRBV7-3 and J usage is TRBJ2-3; D not resolved. Trimming shortened V by 5 bases and J by 5 bases, and 11 bases separated the two germline ends. Germline V gives CDR1 SGHTA, CDR2 FQGTGA. The CDR3 consists of 13 residues.